Following are 11 T cell receptor beta chains from one sample sequenced in a study of blood T cell repertoires in COVID-19. Sequencing used immunoSEQ multiplex PCR; TCRdb keeps in-frame clones, though not all of them. This sample yields under 80,000 clones, of which around three quarters are seen a single time; 9% to 10% belongs to the top ten. The sequenced sample was peripheral blood. The receptor source for this set is a human donor in a cohort sampled during active COVID-19.

The CDR3 nucleotides are TGCGCCAGCAGCCACCGGACTAGCGGGAGCCGGGAGACCCAGTACTTC. It translates to CASSHRTSGSRETQYF. The chain combines TRBV4-3 with TRBJ2-5, with TRBD2 matching 13 bases. This CDR3 has 16 residues. The V gene end was trimmed by 3 bases and the J gene end by 5 bases; junction bases not matched to a gene: 6. Germline CDR1 reads LGHNA; CDR2 reads YSLEER.

The rearrangement links TRBV4-1 to TRBJ2-3; weak D call: TRBD2 (5 bases). The V end was cut by 1 base, the J end by 0 bases, with 8 bases between. Germline V gene data show CDR1 as MGHRA and CDR2 as YSYEKL. The CDR3 extends over 15 amino acids. The CDR3 loop is CASSQGGWSTDTQYF. CDR3 DNA sequence: TGCGCCAGCAGCCAAGGAGGGTGGAGCACAGATACGCAGTATTTT.

This clone has just one count. The chain has TRBV7-2 and TRBJ1-2; a possible D gene is TRBD1 (6 bases). The CDR3 spans 16 residues. CDR1 is SGHTA, CDR2 FQGNSA, per germline. Trimming stripped 7 bases from V and 4 bases from J, with 22 bases between. CDR3 protein: CASTLNGGGVGYGYTF. The CDR3 region has the DNA TGTGCCAGCACCCTGAACGGGGGGGGCGTCGGCTATGGCTACACCTTC.

V gene TRBV6-1 combines with J gene TRBJ1-2; TRBD1 might be the D (5 bases). Germline CDR1 is MNHNS and CDR2 is SASEGT. Trimming removed 2 bases at V and 4 bases at J, with 11 bases between. This CDR3 is built from 14 residues. Here the CDR3 DNA reads TGTGCCAGCAGTGAATGGCAGGGAGGCTATGGCTACACCTTC. Translated, it gives CASSEWQGGYGYTF.

The chain couples TRBV5-8 to TRBJ2-7; D is possibly TRBD1 (5 bases). V gave up 7 bases and J gave up 6 bases, with 17 bases separating them. The CDR3 extends over 13 amino acids. The germline CDR1 and CDR2 sequences are SGHTS and YDEGEE. In nucleotides, the CDR3 is TGTGCCAGCCTACTGGGGCAGTCCCGCGAGCAGTACTTC. Translation: CASLLGQSREQYF.

V and J are TRBV28 and TRBJ2-7, with 9 bases aligning to TRBD2. Germline CDR1 MDHEN, CDR2 SYDVKM. The J segment lost 2 bases and the V segment lost 5 bases, leaving 22 bases of the junction unmatched. The CDR3 consists of 20 residues. CDR3 bases: TGTGCCAGCAGTCCTTACAGGGGACTAGCCGTGATCGGAAACACCTACGAGCAGTACTTC. Amino acids: CASSPYRGLAVIGNTYEQYF.

The rearrangement uses TRBV2 and TRBJ1-6, with unresolved D. Germline-derived CDR1 and CDR2 are SNHLY and FYNNEI. The CDR3 length is 14 residues. The V end was cut by 10 bases, the J end by 4 bases, with 14 bases between. The CDR3, as DNA: TGTGCCATTAGAACAGTACGGTATAATTCACCCCTCCACTTT. This codes for CAIRTVRYNSPLHF.

This clone was recorded only once. V and J are TRBV4-3 and TRBJ2-7; 7 bases match TRBD1. This CDR3 is 18 amino acids long. Per the germline V gene, CDR1 is LGHNA and CDR2 is YSLEER. Losses at the gene ends were 0 bases for V and 3 bases for J; bases not matched to a gene: 14. CDR3 residues: CASSQEVNRGWEHYEQYF. The CDR3 nucleotides read TGCGCCAGCAGCCAAGAGGTGAACAGGGGTTGGGAACACTACGAGCAGTACTTC.

In its sample, this clone was seen a few times. The J gene is TRBJ1-5, the V gene TRBV5-3; TRBD1 matches at 8 bases. TRBV5-3 is placed among ORFs of uncertain function. CDR3 size: 17 residues. CDR3 coding DNA: TGTGCTCGGCCTCAAGGACAGGGTCTGAATTGCAATCAGCCCCAGCATTTT. It encodes CARPQGQGLNCNQPQHF.

The chain employs TRBV10-3 and TRBJ2-1; 9 bases align to TRBD2. The J segment lost 5 bases and the V segment lost 6 bases, leaving 14 bases of the junction unmatched. Germline V gives CDR1 ENHRY, CDR2 SYGVKD. The CDR3 has 17 residues. The DNA for the CDR3 is TGTGCCATCAGAACTAGCGGGCCGCCGGGGGGTAACAATGAGCAGTTCTTC. Translated: CAIRTSGPPGGNNEQFF.

The sample holds a few counts of this clone. The rearrangement links TRBV6-5 to TRBJ1-4; no reliable D call. Trimming stripped 0 bases from V and 0 bases from J, with 5 bases between. The germline V gene has CDR1 MNHEY and CDR2 SVGAGI. This CDR3 is 15 amino acids long. As DNA, the CDR3 is TGTGCCAGCAGTTACTCCGGGACAACTAATGAAAAACTGTTTTTT. Protein: CASSYSGTTNEKLFF.